One and the same sample provided the 11 T cell receptor beta chains below, sequenced in a study of blood T cells in healthy people across ages (dated by TCRdb to between 2015 and 2016). Libraries were made using 5' RACE. The sequencer listed for this sample is Illumina HiSeq 2500. A second PCR of roughly 7 to 12 cycles was run with a J-beta primer mix and a sample-barcoded 5' primer. Using fastp trimming at Q25 and MiXCR clonotype assembly, TCRdb reanalyzed the public sequencing data and kept in-frame beta chains. One record per CDR3 amino acid sequence lists the most common genes and DNA. This sample lists some 1.5 million distinct CDR3 sequences; 28% were detected once. The biggest ten clones account for 7.7% of the sample. Sequencing input: blood. These receptors originate from a woman under 40 in good health.

A few counts support this clonotype. The chain is built from TRBV5-1 and TRBJ1-4, with 8 bases matching TRBD1. Germline CDR1 reads SGHRS; CDR2 reads YFSETQ. The junction had 7 bases not matched to a gene; V was cut back by 5 bases and J by 1 base. CDR3 size: 16 residues. The CDR3 here is CASRAGTGGTNEKLFF. DNA of the CDR3: TGCGCCAGCAGGGCCGGGACAGGAGGAACTAATGAAAAACTGTTTTTT.

The CDR3 sequence is CASSEVDLQANYGYTF. The CDR3 DNA reads as TGTGCCAGCAGTGAAGTAGATTTACAAGCTAACTATGGCTACACCTTC. V and J are TRBV2 and TRBJ1-2; D gene uncertain. The CDR3 runs to 16 residues. Germline lookup yields CDR1 SNHLY and CDR2 FYNNEI. V shed 1 base and J shed 0 bases, with 12 bases lying between them. Full variable domain (outside the CDR3, taken from reference TRBV2 and TRBJ1-2): EPEVTQTPSHQVTQMGQEVILRCVPISNHLYFYWYRQILGQKVEFLVSFYNNEISEKSEIFDDQFSVERPDGSNFTLKIRSTKLEDSAMYFCASSEVDLQANYGYTFGSGTRLTVV.

About this clonotype itself: A clone one base away is much larger, so this may be a read error. V usage is TRBV9 and J usage is TRBJ2-5; 11 bases map to TRBD2. Matching the DNA end better, TRBJ2-1 makes the J call doubtful. CDR3 size: 15 residues. Germline V CDR1 and CDR2: SGDLS, YYNGEE. The chain's CDR3 is CASSPSGGFQETQFF. CDR3 coding DNA: TGTGCCAGCAGCCCTAGCGGGGGGTTCCAAGAGACCCAGTTCTTC.

This clonotype was counted between two and nine times. Compared with germline, one end of the junction differs, possibly owing to a read error. The rearrangement links TRBV11-2 to TRBJ2-6, with 9 nucleotides matching TRBD1. The CDR3 loop spans 20 amino acids. Germline V lookup: CDR1 SGHAT, CDR2 FQNNGV. The CDR3 region is CASSSRRRDRDGSGANVPTF. In DNA, the CDR3 is TGTGCCAGCAGCTCAAGACGCCGGGACAGGGATGGGTCTGGGGCCAACGTCCCGACTTTC. The full variable domain, completed using reference TRBV11-2 and TRBJ2-6, is EAGVAQSPRYKIIEKRQSVAFWCNPISGHATLYWYQQILGQGPKLLIQFQNNGVVDDSQLPKDRFSAERLKGVDSTLKIQPAKLEDSAVYLCASSSRRRDRDGSGANVPTFGAGSRLTVL.

The V call is TRBV28, the J call TRBJ2-5; a weak D match, TRBD2 (6 bases). Germline V gives CDR1 MDHEN, CDR2 SYDVKM. CDR3 length equals 14 residues. V was pared by 8 bases and J by 5 bases, with 18 bases between. The CDR3 bases are TGTGCCAGCGGAGGAGGGGCTGGTAGGGAGACCCAGTACTTC. This sequence encodes CASGGGAGRETQYF.

V usage is TRBV11-2 and J usage is TRBJ1-4; D unresolved. The CDR3 has 16 amino acids. The germline V and J ends were trimmed by 2 bases and 0 bases, with 10 bases remaining between them. Germline V lookup: CDR1 SGHAT, CDR2 FQNNGV. In DNA form, the CDR3 reads TGTGCCAGCAGCTTATCTCACGTCGCAACTAATGAAAAACTGTTTTTT. It is translated as CASSLSHVATNEKLFF.

This clonotype appeared a few times. This sequence joins TRBV20-1 and TRBJ2-2; 9 nucleotides line up with TRBD1. The CDR3 is 14 residues long. CDR1 is DFQATT and CDR2 is SNEGSKA in the germline V gene (reference sequence). J was trimmed by 6 bases and V by 5 bases; bases with no gene match: 7. CDR3 loop: CSAGRDRVPGELFF. CDR3 coding DNA: TGCAGTGCTGGGAGGGACAGGGTGCCCGGGGAGCTGTTTTTT.

This clonotype was counted a few times. The chain recombines TRBV7-2 with TRBJ2-5; 12 positions agree with TRBD2. V shed 7 bases, J shed 11 bases, and the junction held 14 bases outside the gene matches. Germline CDR1 and CDR2: SGHTA and FQGNSA. The CDR3 runs 15 residues. DNA of the CDR3: TGTGCCAGCAACCTCGGACTAGCGGGACGGGGGGAGCAGTACTTC. It encodes CASNLGLAGRGEQYF.

This clonotype was counted at least ten times. This chain uses TRBV10-3 with TRBJ1-2, with D unclear. Germline values: CDR1 ENHRY, CDR2 SYGVKD. The CDR3 runs 15 residues. The V gene lost 3 bases and the J gene lost 6 bases, with 17 bases spanning the gap. As DNA, the CDR3 is TGTGCCATCAGTGAAAGAGGCCTAAGGAGGGATGGCTACACCTTC. Its protein product is CAISERGLRRDGYTF.

The chain links TRBV6-5 to TRBJ2-1, with a possible D match to TRBD2 (5 bases). CDR3 length: 12 residues. Germline loops: CDR1 MNHEY, CDR2 SVGAGI. Trimming stripped 5 bases from V and 15 bases from J, with 17 bases between. CDR3 sequence: CASSIPAGSWFF. For the CDR3, the DNA is TGTGCCAGCAGTATCCCCGCGGGTAGCTGGTTCTTC.

This clonotype occurred once. A read error may explain this, as a much larger clone is one base away. The chain combines TRBV15 with TRBJ2-4, with D possibly TRBD1 on 6 matching bases. Trimming removed 1 base from V and 13 bases from J, with 14 bases in between. The CDR3 is 13 residues long. The germline gives CDR1 LNHNV, CDR2 YYDKDF (reference sequence). The CDR3 DNA is TGTGCCACCAGCAGAGCGGACAGCTACAAGCAGTACTTC. Amino acids: CATSRADSYKQYF.